One sample yielded the 12 T cell receptor beta chains listed below, sequenced in a study of PD-L1 blockade in urothelial cancer. Clones were read by immunoSEQ multiplex PCR, and TCRdb kept only the in-frame ones, dropping some. Of 45,000 to 50,000 clones in the sample, 82% were seen once. Sample time point: pretreatment peripheral blood. This material consisted of PBMCs, taken around atezolizumab (anti-PD-L1) treatment. The origin of the receptors is a middle-aged man with urothelial cancer.

The chain's CDR3 is CASSQDENTFNYGYTF. CDR3 bases: TGTGCCAGCAGCCAAGATGAAAACACCTTTAACTATGGCTACACCTTC. The V and J genes are TRBV4-2 and TRBJ1-2; D is unresolved. The germline gives CDR1 LGHNA, CDR2 YNFKEQ. Trimming shortened V by 0 bases and J by 1 base, and 12 bases separated the two germline ends. The CDR3 is 16 amino acids.

The chain joins TRBV5-8 to TRBJ2-6; 7 nucleotides line up with TRBD2. The CDR3 has 15 amino acids. V gave up 4 bases and J gave up 5 bases; unmatched junction bases: 6. Germline lookup yields CDR1 SGHTS and CDR2 YDEGEE. The DNA of the CDR3 is TGTGCCAGCAGCCCGGAAGGGACTAGGGCCAACGTCCTGACTTTC. Translation gives CASSPEGTRANVLTF.

The gene calls are TRBV5-6 and TRBJ1-6; tentative D call: TRBD1 (6 bases). In germline, CDR1 is SGHDT, CDR2 YYEEEE. This CDR3 has 15 amino acids. V lost 0 bases to trimming and J lost 10 bases, with 14 bases between them. The CDR3 reads CASSLAIGGYSPLHF. The CDR3 nucleotides read TGTGCCAGCAGCTTGGCTATAGGGGGTTACTCACCCCTCCACTTT.

This chain joins TRBV2 and TRBJ2-4; D possibly corresponds to TRBD1 (5 bases). CDR1 and CDR2 from the germline V gene are SNHLY and FYNNEI. The V gene lost 8 bases and the J gene lost 5 bases, with 13 bases spanning the gap. This CDR3 region has 13 residues. CDR3 nucleotide sequence: TGTGCCAGCCTAGTAGGGGTGGAAAACATTCAGTACTTC. Protein: CASLVGVENIQYF.

The chain couples TRBV5-5 to TRBJ1-4; 8 bases map to TRBD1. In germline, CDR1 is SGHKS, CDR2 YYEKEE (reference sequence). The CDR3 has 16 amino acids. J lost 7 bases, V lost 0 bases, and 8 bases had no gene match. The CDR3 spells CASSLGGGQAGEKLFF. CDR3 in DNA: TGTGCCAGCAGCTTGGGTGGGGGACAGGCGGGTGAAAAACTGTTTTTT.

The V call is TRBV19, the J call TRBJ1-5; TRBD1 might be the D (6 bases). V was pared by 4 bases and J by 7 bases, with 14 bases between. Germline values: CDR1 LNHDA, CDR2 SQIVND (reference sequence). The CDR3 loop spans 14 amino acids. The CDR3 DNA reads as TGTGCCAGTAGTACCCCAGGGGAGGGGCAGCCCCAGCATTTT. It translates to CASSTPGEGQPQHF.

The CDR3 DNA reads as TGTGCCAGCACCTCACAGAGGAACACTGAAGCTTTCTTT. It codes for CASTSQRNTEAFF. V usage is TRBV6-5 and J usage is TRBJ1-1; D is ambiguous. The CDR3 spans 13 residues. The V end was cut by 7 bases, the J end by 1 base, with 10 bases between. Looked up from germline, CDR1 is MNHEY and CDR2 is SVGAGI.

The gene calls are TRBV25-1 and TRBJ2-2; 7 bases are a match to TRBD1. Germline V gene sequence: CDR1 MGHDK, CDR2 SYGVNS. V lost 10 bases and J lost 2; bases outside the gene matches: 4. The CDR3 spans 13 residues. Here the CDR3 reads CATTGVNTGELFF. CDR3 coding DNA: TGTGCCACAACAGGGGTTAACACCGGGGAGCTGTTTTTT.

V and J are TRBV7-2 and TRBJ2-1; D might be TRBD2 (6 bases). Trimming removed 5 bases from V and 3 bases from J, with 17 bases in between. The CDR3 loop spans 16 amino acids. Germline loops: CDR1 SGHTA, CDR2 FQGNSA. CDR3 residues: CASSISPGAGYNEQFF. The CDR3 DNA follows: TGTGCCAGCAGCATCAGTCCGGGAGCTGGCTACAATGAGCAGTTCTTC.

The rearrangement joins TRBV5-1 to TRBJ1-6; 7 bases map to TRBD1. CDR1 and CDR2 (germline): SGHRS, YFSETQ. CDR3 length: 17 amino acids. V trimming: 0 bases; J trimming: 3 bases; junction bases outside the gene matches: 6. CDR3 region: CASSLGQGGIYNSPLHF. CDR3 nucleotide sequence: TGCGCCAGCAGCTTGGGGCAGGGGGGAATCTATAATTCACCCCTCCACTTT.

This chain joins TRBV9 and TRBJ2-1, with TRBD1 as a possible D gene (6 bases). There are 15 residues in the CDR3. Between the trimmed V and J ends, which lost 7 bases and 0 bases, there was a span of 14 bases. The germline V gene encodes CDR1 SGDLS and CDR2 YYNGEE. The CDR3 DNA follows: TGTGCCAGCTCGAACCGGGACATCTCCTACAATGAGCAGTTCTTC. Translation gives CASSNRDISYNEQFF.

V and J are TRBV5-1 and TRBJ2-3, with TRBD1 matching over 7 bases. J gave up 4 bases and V 6 bases, and 11 bases lay outside the gene matches. This CDR3 comprises 15 residues. Per germline, CDR1 SGHRS and CDR2 YFSETQ. Here the CDR3 DNA reads TGCGCCAGCACCCAGAATGACAGGGCAGCAGATACGCAGTATTTT. It translates to CASTQNDRAADTQYF.